Listed below are T cell receptor delta chains from one sample, sequenced in a study of delta chains in infants with herpesvirus infections. TCRdb ran CATT on the RT-PCR reads. The sample lists some 1,500 delta-chain clones, around 26% seen once, with 8.5% to 10% in the top ten. Sequencing used peripheral blood, obtained at time point 1 of longitudinal follow-up. The receptors here all came from a human donor who was a Ugandan infant, either HIV-exposed or HIV-unexposed (not recorded which). CDR3s include the opening cysteine and the closing phenylalanine or tryptophan. The D gene is left open where the match is weak. Rows give clone size only sometimes, using once, few, many, or a class for an expanded clone.

V	size	D	J	DNA	CDR3
TRDV1	large	NA	TRDJ2	TGTGCTCTTGGGGAAGGATACTTGACAGCACAACTCTTCTTT	CALGEGYLTAQLFF
TRDV1	large	TRDD2	TRDJ1	TGTGCTCTTGGGGCAAATTCCTACGGGGAAATTCAGTACACCGATAAACTCATCTTT	CALGANSYGEIQYTDKLIF
TRDV1	NA	NA	TRDJ3	TGTGCTCTTGGGGTTGTCCGACAGATGTTTTTC	CALGVVRQMFF
TRDV1	few	TRDD3	TRDJ4	TGTGCTCTTGGGGAACGTAATCCGATCTTCCCGGGGGATACAAGGACCCTGATCTTT	CALGERNPIFPGDTRTLIF
TRDV1	medium-sized	TRDD3	TRDJ1	TGTGCTCTTGGGGAACCCCACCCTACAGTGTATCGTACTGGGGGATATATCCCGTATAAACTCATCTTT	CALGEPHPTVYRTGGYIPYKLIF
TRDV1	NA	NA	TRDJ1	TGTGCTCTTGGGGAACAAACTTTCCTCCACGATAGAAAGGGTCGGGGGGAATCCGATAAACTCATCTTT	CALGEQTFLHDRKGRGESDKLIF
TRDV2	large	TRDD3	TRDJ3	TGTGCCTGTGACACCTTGTTCGGGGATACGCGCTGGGACACCCGACAGATGTTTTTC	CACDTLFGDTRWDTRQMFF
TRDV1	NA	NA	TRDJ1	TGTGCTCTTGGGGATCCCCGTTCCTACTGGGGGTTTCAGTACACCGATAAACTCATCTTT	CALGDPRSYWGFQYTDKLIF
TRDV2	large	TRDD3	TRDJ3	TGTGCCTGTGACACCGTACTGGGGGATAGCTCCTGGGACACCCGACAGATGTTTTTC	CACDTVLGDSSWDTRQMFF
TRDV1	NA	TRDD3	TRDJ1	TGTGCTCTTGGGGACTTGTCCCCTTTCGGGGACTGGGGGATACGGGGGACCGATAAACTCATCTTT	CALGDLSPFGDWGIRGTDKLIF
TRDV1	medium-sized	TRDD3	TRDJ1	TGTGCTCTTGGGGAACGGAACCTACTGGGGGATACGGGTAAACTCATCTTT	CALGERNLLGDTGKLIF
TRDV1	medium-sized	TRDD3	TRDJ1	TGTGCTCTTGGGGAATGGGGGATACTGCGCCCCTATCTAGATAAACTCATCTTT	CALGEWGILRPYLDKLIF
TRDV1	NA	NA	TRDJ4	TGTGCTCTTGGGGAAAGGGTCGGCGGTACTGGTCCTGCGGGGCCCCTGATCTTT	CALGERVGGTGPAGPLIF